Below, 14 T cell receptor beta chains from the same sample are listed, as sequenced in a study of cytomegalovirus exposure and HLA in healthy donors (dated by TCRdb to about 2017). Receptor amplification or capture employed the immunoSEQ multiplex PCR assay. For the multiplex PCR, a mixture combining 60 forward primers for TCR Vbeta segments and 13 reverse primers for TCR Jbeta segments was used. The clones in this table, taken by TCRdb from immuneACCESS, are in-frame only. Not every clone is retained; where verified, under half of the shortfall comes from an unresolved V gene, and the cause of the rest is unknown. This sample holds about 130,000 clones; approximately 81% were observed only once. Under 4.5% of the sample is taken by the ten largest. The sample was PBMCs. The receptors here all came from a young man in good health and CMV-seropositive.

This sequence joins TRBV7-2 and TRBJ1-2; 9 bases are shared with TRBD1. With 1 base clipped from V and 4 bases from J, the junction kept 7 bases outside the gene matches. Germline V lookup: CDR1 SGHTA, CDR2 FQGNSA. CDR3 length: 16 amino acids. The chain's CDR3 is CASSLVLTGGAYGYTF. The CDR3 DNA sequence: TGTGCCAGCAGCTTAGTTCTAACAGGGGGCGCCTATGGCTACACCTTC.

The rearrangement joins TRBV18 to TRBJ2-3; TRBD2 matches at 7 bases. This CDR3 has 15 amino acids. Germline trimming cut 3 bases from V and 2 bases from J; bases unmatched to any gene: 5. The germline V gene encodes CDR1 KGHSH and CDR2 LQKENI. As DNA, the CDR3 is TGTGCCAGCTCACCGAGGGGAGGGGACACAGATACGCAGTATTTT. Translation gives CASSPRGGDTDTQYF. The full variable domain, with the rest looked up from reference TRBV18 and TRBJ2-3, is NAGVMQNPRHLVRRRGQEARLRCSPMKGHSHVYWYRQLPEEGLKFMVYLQKENIIDESGMPKERFSAEFPKEGPSILRIQQVVRGDSAAYFCASSPRGGDTDTQYFGPGTRLTVL.

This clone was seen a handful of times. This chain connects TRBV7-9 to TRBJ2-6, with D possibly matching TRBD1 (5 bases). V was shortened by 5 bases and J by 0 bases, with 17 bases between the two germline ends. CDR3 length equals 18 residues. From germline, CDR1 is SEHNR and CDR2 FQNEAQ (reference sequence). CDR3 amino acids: CASSHELGPISGANVLTF. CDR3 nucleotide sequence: TGTGCCAGCAGCCACGAGTTGGGGCCCATCTCTGGGGCCAACGTCCTGACTTTC.

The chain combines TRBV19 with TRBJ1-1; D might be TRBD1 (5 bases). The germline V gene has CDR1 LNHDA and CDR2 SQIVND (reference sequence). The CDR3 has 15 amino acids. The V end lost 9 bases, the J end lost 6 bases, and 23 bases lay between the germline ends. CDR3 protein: CASRSGTMALSEAFF. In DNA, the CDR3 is TGTGCCAGCAGATCCGGGACTATGGCTCTCTCTGAAGCTTTCTTT.

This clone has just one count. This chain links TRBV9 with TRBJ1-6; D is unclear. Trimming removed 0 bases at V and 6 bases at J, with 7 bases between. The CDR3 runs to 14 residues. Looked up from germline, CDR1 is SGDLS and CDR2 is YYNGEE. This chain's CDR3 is CASSVGPSNSPLHF. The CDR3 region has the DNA TGTGCCAGCAGCGTAGGGCCCTCTAATTCACCCCTCCACTTT.

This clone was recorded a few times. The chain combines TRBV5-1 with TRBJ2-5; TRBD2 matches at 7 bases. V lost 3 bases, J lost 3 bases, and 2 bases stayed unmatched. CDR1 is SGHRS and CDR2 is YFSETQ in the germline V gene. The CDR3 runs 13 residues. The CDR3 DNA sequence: TGCGCCAGCAGCTCTCTAGCGGAAGAGACCCAGTACTTC. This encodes CASSSLAEETQYF.

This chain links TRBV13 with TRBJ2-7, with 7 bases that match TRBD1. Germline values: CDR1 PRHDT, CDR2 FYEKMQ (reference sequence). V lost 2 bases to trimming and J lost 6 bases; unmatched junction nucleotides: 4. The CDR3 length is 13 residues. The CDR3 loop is CASSLFAGGEQYF. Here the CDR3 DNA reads TGTGCCAGCAGCTTATTTGCAGGGGGCGAGCAGTACTTC.

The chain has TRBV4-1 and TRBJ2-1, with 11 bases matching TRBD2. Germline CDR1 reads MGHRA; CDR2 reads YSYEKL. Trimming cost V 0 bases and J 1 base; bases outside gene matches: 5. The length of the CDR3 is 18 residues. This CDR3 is CASSQETSGSRSYNEQFF. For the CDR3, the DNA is TGCGCCAGCAGCCAAGAAACTAGCGGGAGTAGGTCCTACAATGAGCAGTTCTTC.

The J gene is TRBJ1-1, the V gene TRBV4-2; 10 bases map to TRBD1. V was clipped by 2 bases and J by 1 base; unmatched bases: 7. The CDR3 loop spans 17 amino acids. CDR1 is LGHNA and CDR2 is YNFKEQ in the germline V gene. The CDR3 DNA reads TGTGCCAGCAGCCAAATCAAGACAGGGGGCTGGAACACTGAAGCTTTCTTT. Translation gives CASSQIKTGGWNTEAFF.

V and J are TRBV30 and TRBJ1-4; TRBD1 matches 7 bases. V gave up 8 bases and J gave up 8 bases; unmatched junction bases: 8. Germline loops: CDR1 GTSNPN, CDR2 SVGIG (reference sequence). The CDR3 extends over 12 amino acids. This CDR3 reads CAARDSAEKLFF. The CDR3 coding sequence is TGTGCCGCACGGGACAGCGCCGAAAAACTGTTTTTT.

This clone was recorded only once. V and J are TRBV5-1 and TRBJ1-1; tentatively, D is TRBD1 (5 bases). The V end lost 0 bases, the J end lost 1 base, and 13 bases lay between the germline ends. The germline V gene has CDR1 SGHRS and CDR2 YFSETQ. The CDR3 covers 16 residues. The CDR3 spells CASSLAKGNQNTEAFF. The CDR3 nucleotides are TGCGCCAGCAGCTTGGCGAAGGGGAACCAGAACACTGAAGCTTTCTTT.

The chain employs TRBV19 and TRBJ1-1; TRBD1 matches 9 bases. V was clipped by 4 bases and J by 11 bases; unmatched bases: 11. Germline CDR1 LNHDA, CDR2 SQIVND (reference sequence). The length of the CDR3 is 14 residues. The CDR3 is CASSTGTGSGVAFF. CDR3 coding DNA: TGTGCCAGTAGTACGGGGACAGGGTCCGGGGTGGCTTTCTTT.

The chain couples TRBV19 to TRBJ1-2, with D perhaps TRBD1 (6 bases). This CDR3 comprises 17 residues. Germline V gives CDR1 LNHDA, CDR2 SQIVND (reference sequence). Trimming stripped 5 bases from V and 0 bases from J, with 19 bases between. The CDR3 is CASSAGRGSGANYGYTF. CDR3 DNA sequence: TGTGCCAGTAGTGCGGGCAGGGGTTCTGGGGCTAACTATGGCTACACCTTC.

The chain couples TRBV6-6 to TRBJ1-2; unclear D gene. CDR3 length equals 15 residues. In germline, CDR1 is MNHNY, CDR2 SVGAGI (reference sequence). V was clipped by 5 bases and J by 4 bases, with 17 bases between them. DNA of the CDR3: TGTGCCAGCAGTAGCGATAGGGAGTGGAGCTATGGCTACACCTTC. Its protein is CASSSDREWSYGYTF.